Listed below are T cell receptor beta chains from one sample, sequenced in a study of patients and donors after allogeneic stem cell transplantation. TCRdb re-derived calls from the RT-PCR reads in MiXCR, one entry per CDR3 protein. There are about a million distinct CDR3 sequences in the sample; more than 15% occur only once, and 6% lies in the top ten. Sequencing was carried out using blood, either unsorted or a sorted T cell fraction (not recorded which). The origin of the receptors is a human donor who was either an allogeneic HSCT recipient or a stem cell or donor lymphocyte infusion donor (not recorded which). It is not recorded whose cells these are; they may come from a transplant donor. Each CDR3 is given with its conserved first and last residue. A D gene is named only where the DNA matches it firmly. Size is omitted from some rows. Given values are once, few, many or a class for expanded clones.

J,size,V,D,CDR3,DNA
TRBJ2-3,few,TRBV12-3/TRBV12-4,TRBD1,CASSFPVPGGSTDTQYF,TGTGCCAGCAGTTTCCCAGTCCCAGGGGGTAGCACAGATACGCAGTATTTT
TRBJ1-4,NA,TRBV30,TRBD1,CAWTRTGWKLFF,TGTGCCTGGACTCGGACAGGGTGGAAACTGTTTTTT
TRBJ2-2,many,TRBV6-5,NA,CASSYGLNTGELFF,TGTGCCAGCAGTTACGGACTGAACACCGGGGAGCTGTTTTTT
TRBJ2-3,NA,TRBV6-5,NA,CASSLGTSQVDTQYF,TGTGCCAGCAGTTTAGGGACCAGCCAGGTAGATACGCAGTATTTT
TRBJ1-6,many,TRBV10-3,NA,CAIRGSSSYNSPLHF,TGTGCCATCAGGGGCAGCAGCTCCTATAATTCACCCCTCCACTTT
TRBJ1-1,NA,TRBV18,NA,CASSPLSGQSLMNTEAFF,TGTGCCAGCTCACCATTAAGTGGACAGTCCCTTATGAACACTGAAGCTTTCTTT
TRBJ2-1,few,TRBV2,NA,CASTGQGLGNEQFF,TGTGCCAGCACGGGGCAGGGTTTAGGCAATGAGCAGTTCTTC
TRBJ2-7,few,TRBV5-1,NA,CASLGATSEEQYF,TGCGCCAGCCTGGGGGCCACCTCTGAAGAGCAGTACTTC
TRBJ1-2,few,TRBV12-3/TRBV12-4,NA,CASSFTRGLPNYGYTF,TGTGCCAGCAGTTTTACAAGAGGGCTACCTAACTATGGCTACACCTTC
TRBJ1-1,many,TRBV5-1,NA,CASSLMGNTEAFF,TGCGCCAGCAGCTTGATGGGGAACACTGAAGCTTTCTTT
TRBJ1-1,many,TRBV12-3/TRBV12-4,TRBD1,CASRPNPGTGGPEAFF,TGTGCCAGCAGGCCCAACCCCGGGACAGGTGGGCCTGAAGCTTTCTTT
TRBJ1-1,few,TRBV7-9,NA,CASSPTGLGKKNSEAFF,TGTGCCAGCAGCCCTACGGGGCTAGGGAAGAAGAACTCTGAAGCTTTCTTT
TRBJ2-7,few,TRBV5-5,NA,CASSLRDIDYEQYF,TGTGCCAGCAGCTTGCGAGACATAGACTACGAGCAGTACTTC
TRBJ2-4,many,TRBV12-3/TRBV12-4,NA,CASSLWSGSSAKNIQYF,TGTGCCAGCAGTTTATGGTCAGGGTCCTCGGCCAAAAACATTCAGTACTTC
TRBJ2-1,few,TRBV9,TRBD2,CASRTSGNVGEQFF,TGTGCCAGCAGGACTAGCGGGAATGTGGGTGAGCAGTTCTTC
TRBJ1-5,NA,TRBV2,TRBD1,CASSEGPTGYQPQHF,TGTGCCAGCAGTGAGGGACCGACAGGGTACCAGCCCCAGCATTTT
TRBJ2-1,few,TRBV19,TRBD2,CASRPGGGGPNEQFF,TGTGCCAGTAGACCGGGGGGGGGTGGACCGAATGAGCAGTTCTTC
TRBJ1-2,NA,TRBV12-3/TRBV12-4,TRBD1,CASRGGTGGFYGYTF,TGTGCCAGCAGGGGAGGGACAGGGGGCTTCTATGGCTACACCTTC
TRBJ2-2,few,TRBV20-1,NA,CSAGRSTGELFF,TGCAGTGCTGGACGTTCCACCGGGGAGCTGTTTTTT
TRBJ1-2,few,TRBV5-6,NA,CASSLNWDGYYGYTF,TGTGCCAGCAGCTTGAATTGGGACGGGTACTATGGCTACACCTTC
TRBJ2-3,NA,TRBV4-1,NA,CASSQDLTGGTDTQYF,TGCGCCAGCAGCCAAGATCTAACAGGTGGCACAGATACGCAGTATTTT
TRBJ1-2,few,TRBV12-3/TRBV12-4,NA,CASFLRRAQYGYTF,TGTGCCAGTTTCCTCCGGAGGGCACAGTATGGCTACACCTTC
TRBJ2-2,NA,TRBV5-6,NA,CASSFGETGELFF,TGTGCCAGCAGCTTCGGCGAAACCGGGGAGCTGTTTTTT
TRBJ1-2,NA,TRBV24-1,NA,CATSDRSWYGYTF,TGTGCCACCAGTGATCGGAGTTGGTATGGCTACACCTTC
TRBJ2-1,few,TRBV4-3,TRBD2,CASSQVLAGGYYNEQFF,TGCGCCAGCAGCCAAGTACTAGCGGGGGGCTACTACAATGAGCAGTTCTTC
TRBJ2-5,NA,TRBV2,NA,CASSPGQEGETQYF,TGTGCCAGCAGCCCTGGACAGGAGGGAGAGACCCAGTACTTC
TRBJ2-2,NA,TRBV6-1,TRBD2,CASSGQGTSGGVWTGELFF,TGTGCCAGCAGTGGACAGGGGACTAGCGGGGGGGTTTGGACCGGGGAGCTGTTTTTT
TRBJ2-1,NA,TRBV7-2,TRBD1,CASSAIPRGLPYNEQFF,TGTGCCAGCAGCGCAATACCCAGGGGGTTGCCCTACAATGAGCAGTTCTTC
TRBJ2-5,few,TRBV4-2,TRBD2,CASSQDGGVAGKTQYF,TGTGCCAGCAGCCAAGATGGGGGGGTAGCAGGGAAGACCCAGTACTTC
TRBJ1-3,NA,TRBV20-1,NA,CSARVGVQGNTIYF,TGCAGTGCTAGAGTCGGGGTGCAGGGAAACACCATATATTTT
TRBJ1-1,NA,TRBV4-1,NA,CASSQPTHNTEAFF,TGCGCCAGCAGCCAACCGACACATAACACTGAAGCTTTCTTT
TRBJ2-1,few,TRBV5-1,TRBD2,CASRITIPSGTIYNEQFF,TGCGCCAGCAGAATAACGATACCTAGCGGGACGATATACAATGAGCAGTTCTTC
TRBJ2-7,many,TRBV20-1,TRBD1,CSASLGTAFSEQYF,TGCAGTGCTTCCCTTGGGACAGCCTTCTCCGAGCAGTACTTC
TRBJ2-3,few,TRBV12-3/TRBV12-4,NA,CASSGYSRTDTQYF,TGTGCCAGCAGCGGGTACAGTCGCACAGATACGCAGTATTTT
TRBJ1-3,few,TRBV12-3/TRBV12-4,NA,CASSPQQGTGNTIYF,TGTGCCAGCAGTCCACAACAGGGCACTGGAAACACCATATATTTT
TRBJ2-1,few,TRBV18,NA,CASSGGAGEQFF,TGTGCCAGCTCAGGCGGAGCGGGTGAGCAGTTCTTC
TRBJ2-3,NA,TRBV2,NA,CASSPIVWEASDTQYF,TGTGCCAGCAGCCCCATCGTGTGGGAGGCATCAGATACGCAGTATTTT
TRBJ2-2,few,TRBV5-1,TRBD1,CASGRDRPTGELFF,TGCGCCAGCGGAAGGGACAGACCCACCGGGGAGCTGTTTTTT
TRBJ1-1,few,TRBV5-1,NA,CASSLAPANTEAFF,TGCGCCAGCAGCTTGGCGCCAGCAAACACTGAAGCTTTCTTT
TRBJ2-2,few,TRBV6-2/TRBV6-3,NA,CASLGGGELFF,TGTGCCAGCTTAGGCGGCGGGGAGCTGTTTTTT